This T cell receptor beta chain was recovered during a study of blood T cells in healthy people across ages. A second PCR of 7 to 11 cycles used a sample-barcoded 5' primer and a J-beta primer mix. TCRdb reanalysed the 5' RACE reads using MiXCR and keeps one entry per CDR3 protein. The sample yields around 650,000 distinct CDR3 sequences, 40% to 45% seen once. The CDR3 is 15 amino acids. Trimming removed 3 bases from V and 0 bases from J, with 10 bases in between. The V gene's germline CDR1 is KGHSH and CDR2 LQKENI. This clonotype was observed a few times. The sequencing sample was made of blood. The V and J genes are TRBV18 and TRBJ2-3; tentatively, D is TRBD2 (5 bases). The receptor's source is a man at least 80 years old in good health. The CDR3: CASSPTGLSTDTQYF. In DNA form, the CDR3 reads TGTGCCAGCTCACCGACCGGACTTAGCACAGATACGCAGTATTTT.